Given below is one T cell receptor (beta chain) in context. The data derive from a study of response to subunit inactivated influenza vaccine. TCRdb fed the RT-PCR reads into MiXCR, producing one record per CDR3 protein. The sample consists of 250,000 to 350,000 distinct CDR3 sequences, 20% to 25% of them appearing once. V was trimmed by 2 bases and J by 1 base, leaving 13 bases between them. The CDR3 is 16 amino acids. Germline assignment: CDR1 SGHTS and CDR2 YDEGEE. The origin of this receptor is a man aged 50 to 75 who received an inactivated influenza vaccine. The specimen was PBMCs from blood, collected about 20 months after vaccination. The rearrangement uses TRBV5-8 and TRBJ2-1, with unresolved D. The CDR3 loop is CASSLGQQVSYNEQFF. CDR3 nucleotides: TGTGCCAGCAGCTTAGGCCAGCAGGTGTCCTACAATGAGCAGTTCTTC. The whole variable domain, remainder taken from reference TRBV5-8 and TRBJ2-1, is EAGVTQSPTHLIKTRGQQATLRCSPISGHTSVYWYQQALGLGLQFLLWYDEGEERNRGNFPPRFSGRQFPNYSSELNVNALELEDSALYLCASSLGQQVSYNEQFFGPGTRLTVL.